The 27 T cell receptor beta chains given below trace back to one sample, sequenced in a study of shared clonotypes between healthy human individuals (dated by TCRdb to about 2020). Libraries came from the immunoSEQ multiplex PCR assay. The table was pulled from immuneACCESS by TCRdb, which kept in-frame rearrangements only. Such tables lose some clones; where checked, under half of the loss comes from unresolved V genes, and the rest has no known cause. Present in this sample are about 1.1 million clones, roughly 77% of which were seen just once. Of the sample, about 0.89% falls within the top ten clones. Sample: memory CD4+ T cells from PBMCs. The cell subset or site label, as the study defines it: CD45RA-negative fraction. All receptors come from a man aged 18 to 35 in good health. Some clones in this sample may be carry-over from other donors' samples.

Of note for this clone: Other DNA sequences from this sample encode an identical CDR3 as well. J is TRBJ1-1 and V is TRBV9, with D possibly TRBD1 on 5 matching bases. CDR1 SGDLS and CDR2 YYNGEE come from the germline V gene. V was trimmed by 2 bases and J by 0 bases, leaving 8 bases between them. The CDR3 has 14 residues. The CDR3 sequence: CASSVGPLNTEAFF. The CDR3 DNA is TGTGCCAGCAGCGTGGGACCGTTGAACACTGAAGCTTTCTTT. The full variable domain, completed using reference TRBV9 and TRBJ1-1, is DSGVTQTPKHLITATGQRVTLRCSPRSGDLSVYWYQQSLDQGLQFLIQYYNGEERAKGNILERFSAQQFPDLHSELNLSSLELGDSALYFCASSVGPLNTEAFFGQGTRLTVV.

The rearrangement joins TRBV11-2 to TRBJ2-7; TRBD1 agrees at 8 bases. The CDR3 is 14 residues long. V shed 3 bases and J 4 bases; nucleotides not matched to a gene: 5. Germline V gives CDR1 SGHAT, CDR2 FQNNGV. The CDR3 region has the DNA TGTGCCAGCAGCTTTTCGACAGGGGAATACGAGCAGTACTTC. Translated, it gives CASSFSTGEYEQYF.

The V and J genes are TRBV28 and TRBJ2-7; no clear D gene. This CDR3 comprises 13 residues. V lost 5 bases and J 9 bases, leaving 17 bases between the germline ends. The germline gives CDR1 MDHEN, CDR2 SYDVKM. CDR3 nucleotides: TGTGCCAGCAGTAGCCCGCCCCTCCTAGGGCAGTACTTC. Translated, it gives CASSSPPLLGQYF.

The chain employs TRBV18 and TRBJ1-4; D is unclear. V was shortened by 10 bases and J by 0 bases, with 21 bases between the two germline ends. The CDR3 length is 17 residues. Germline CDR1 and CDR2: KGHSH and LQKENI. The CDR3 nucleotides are TGTGCCACTCGGAGACCCGGCACGGTAGCAACTAATGAAAAACTGTTTTTT. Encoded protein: CATRRPGTVATNEKLFF.

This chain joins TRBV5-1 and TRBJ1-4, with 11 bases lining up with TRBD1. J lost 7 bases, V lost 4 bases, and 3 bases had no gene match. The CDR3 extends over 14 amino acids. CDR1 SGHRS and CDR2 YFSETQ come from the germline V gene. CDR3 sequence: CASSPGQGVEKLFF. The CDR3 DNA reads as TGCGCCAGCAGCCCGGGACAGGGGGTTGAAAAACTGTTTTTT.

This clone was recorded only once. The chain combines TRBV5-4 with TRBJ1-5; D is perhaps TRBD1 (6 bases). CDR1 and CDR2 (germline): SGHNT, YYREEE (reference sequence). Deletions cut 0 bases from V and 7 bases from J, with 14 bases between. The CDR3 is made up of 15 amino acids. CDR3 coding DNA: TGTGCCAGCAGCTTGGAACCGGGGGCGGGACAGCCCCAGCATTTT. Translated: CASSLEPGAGQPQHF.

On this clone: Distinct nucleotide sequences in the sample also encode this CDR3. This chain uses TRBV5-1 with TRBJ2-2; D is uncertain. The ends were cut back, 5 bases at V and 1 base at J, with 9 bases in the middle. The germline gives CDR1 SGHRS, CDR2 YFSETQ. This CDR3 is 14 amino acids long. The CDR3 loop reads CASSPQQNTGELFF. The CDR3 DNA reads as TGCGCCAGCAGTCCACAACAGAACACCGGGGAGCTGTTTTTT.

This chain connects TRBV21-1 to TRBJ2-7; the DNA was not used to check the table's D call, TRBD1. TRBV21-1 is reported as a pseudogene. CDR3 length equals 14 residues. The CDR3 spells CASSASGTAYEQYF. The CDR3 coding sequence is TGTGCCAGCAGCGCGTCCGGGACAGCCTACGAGCAGTACTTC.

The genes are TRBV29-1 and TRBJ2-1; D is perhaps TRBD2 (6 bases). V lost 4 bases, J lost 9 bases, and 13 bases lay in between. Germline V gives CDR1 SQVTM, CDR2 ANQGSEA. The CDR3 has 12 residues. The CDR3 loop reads CSVGHPEGEQFF. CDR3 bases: TGCAGCGTTGGACACCCGGAGGGTGAGCAGTTCTTC.

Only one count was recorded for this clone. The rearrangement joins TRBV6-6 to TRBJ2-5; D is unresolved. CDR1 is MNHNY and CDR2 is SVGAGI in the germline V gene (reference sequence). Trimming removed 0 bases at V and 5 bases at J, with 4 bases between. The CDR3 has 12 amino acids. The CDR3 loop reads CASSYSWETQYF. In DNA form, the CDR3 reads TGTGCCAGCAGTTACTCATGGGAGACCCAGTACTTC.

The CDR3 nucleotides read TGTGCCAGCAGCTTAGAACCGGGACGGCCTTGGGGCGAGCAGTACTTC. It encodes CASSLEPGRPWGEQYF. This sequence joins TRBV7-2 and TRBJ2-7; D tentatively reads TRBD1 or TRBD2 (5 bases each). Germline CDR1 is SGHTA and CDR2 is FQGNSA. V gave up 1 base and J gave up 6 bases, with 19 bases separating them. The CDR3 has 16 residues. The variable domain in full, with the rest retrieved from reference TRBV7-2 and TRBJ2-7, is GAGVSQSPSNKVTEKGKDVELRCDPISGHTALYWYRQSLGQGLEFLIYFQGNSAPDKSGLPSDRFSAERTGGSVSTLTIQRTQQEDSAVYLCASSLEPGRPWGEQYFGPGTRLTVT.

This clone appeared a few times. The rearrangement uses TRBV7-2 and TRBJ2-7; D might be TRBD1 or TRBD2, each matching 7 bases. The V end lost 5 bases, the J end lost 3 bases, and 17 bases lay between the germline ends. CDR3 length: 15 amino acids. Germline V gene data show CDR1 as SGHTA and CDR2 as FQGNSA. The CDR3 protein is CASSPGGYRGYEQYF. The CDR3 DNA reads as TGTGCCAGCAGCCCGGGAGGTTACAGGGGCTACGAGCAGTACTTC.

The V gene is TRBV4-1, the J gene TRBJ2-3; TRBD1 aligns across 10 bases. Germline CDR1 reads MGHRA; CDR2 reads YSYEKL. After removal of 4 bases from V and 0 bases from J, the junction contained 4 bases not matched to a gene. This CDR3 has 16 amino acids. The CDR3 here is CASSRGTGASTDTQYF. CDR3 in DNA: TGCGCCAGCAGCCGTGGGACAGGGGCTAGCACAGATACGCAGTATTTT.

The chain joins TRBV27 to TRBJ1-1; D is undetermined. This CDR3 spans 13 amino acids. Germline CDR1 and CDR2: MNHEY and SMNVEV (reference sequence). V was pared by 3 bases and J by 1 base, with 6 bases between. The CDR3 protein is CASSFMGNTEAFF. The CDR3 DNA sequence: TGTGCCAGCAGTTTCATGGGGAACACTGAAGCTTTCTTT.

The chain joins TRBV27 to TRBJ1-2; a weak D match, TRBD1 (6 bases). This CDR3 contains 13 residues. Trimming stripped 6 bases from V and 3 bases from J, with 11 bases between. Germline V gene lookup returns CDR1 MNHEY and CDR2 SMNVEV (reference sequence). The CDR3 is CASRRTAYYGYTF. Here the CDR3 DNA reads TGTGCCAGCAGAAGGACAGCCTACTATGGCTACACCTTC.

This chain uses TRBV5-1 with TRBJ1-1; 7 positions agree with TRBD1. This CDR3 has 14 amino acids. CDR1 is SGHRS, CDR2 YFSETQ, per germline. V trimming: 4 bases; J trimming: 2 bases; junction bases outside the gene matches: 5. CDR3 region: CASSLGQINTEAFF. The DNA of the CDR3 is TGCGCCAGCAGCCTGGGACAGATAAACACTGAAGCTTTCTTT.

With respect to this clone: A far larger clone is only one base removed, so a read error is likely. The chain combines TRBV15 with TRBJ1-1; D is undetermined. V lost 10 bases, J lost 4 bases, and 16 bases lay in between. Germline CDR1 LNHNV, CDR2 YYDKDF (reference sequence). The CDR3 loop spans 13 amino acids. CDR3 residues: CAMSFTESTEAFF. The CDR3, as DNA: TGTGCCATGTCTTTTACGGAGAGCACTGAAGCTTTCTTT.

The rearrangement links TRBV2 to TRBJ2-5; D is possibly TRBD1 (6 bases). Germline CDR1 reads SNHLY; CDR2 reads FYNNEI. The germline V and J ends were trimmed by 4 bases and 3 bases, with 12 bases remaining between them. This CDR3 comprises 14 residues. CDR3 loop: CASSVQNREETQYF. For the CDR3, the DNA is TGTGCCAGCAGTGTTCAAAACAGGGAAGAGACCCAGTACTTC.

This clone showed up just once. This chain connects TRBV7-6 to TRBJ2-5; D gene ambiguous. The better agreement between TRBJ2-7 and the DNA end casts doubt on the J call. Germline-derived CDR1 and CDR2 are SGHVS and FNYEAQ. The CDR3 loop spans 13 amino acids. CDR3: CASRRTVSYEQYF. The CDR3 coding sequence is TGTGCCAGCAGACGGACGGTATCCTACGAGCAGTACTTC.

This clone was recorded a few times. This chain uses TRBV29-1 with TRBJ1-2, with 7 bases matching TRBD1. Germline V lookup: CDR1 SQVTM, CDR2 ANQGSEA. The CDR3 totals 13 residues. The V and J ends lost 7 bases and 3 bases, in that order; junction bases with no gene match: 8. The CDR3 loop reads CSAKTGTHYGYTF. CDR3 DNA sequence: TGCAGCGCAAAGACAGGGACCCACTATGGCTACACCTTC.

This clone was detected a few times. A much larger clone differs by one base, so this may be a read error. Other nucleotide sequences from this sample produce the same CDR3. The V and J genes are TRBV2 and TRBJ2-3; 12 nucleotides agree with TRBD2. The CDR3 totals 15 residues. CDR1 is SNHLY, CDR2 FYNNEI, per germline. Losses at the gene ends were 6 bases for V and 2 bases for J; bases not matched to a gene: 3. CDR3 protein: CASSGLAGITDTQYF. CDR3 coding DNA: TGTGCCAGCAGCGGACTAGCGGGGATCACAGATACGCAGTATTTT.

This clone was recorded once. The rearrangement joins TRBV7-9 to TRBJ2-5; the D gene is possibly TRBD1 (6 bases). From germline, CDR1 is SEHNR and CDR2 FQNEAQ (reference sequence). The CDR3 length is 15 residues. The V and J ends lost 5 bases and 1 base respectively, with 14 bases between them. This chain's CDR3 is CASSAQQGFQETQYF. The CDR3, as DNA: TGTGCCAGCAGCGCCCAACAGGGATTCCAAGAGACCCAGTACTTC.

The CDR3 sequence: CAIRPHGAGQETQYF. The CDR3 region has the DNA TGTGCCATCAGGCCCCACGGGGCGGGACAAGAGACCCAGTACTTC. The chain has TRBV10-3 and TRBJ2-5; D possibly corresponds to TRBD2 (6 bases). This CDR3 region has 15 residues. Germline V gene lookup returns CDR1 ENHRY and CDR2 SYGVKD. V was clipped by 6 bases and J by 2 bases, with 16 bases between them.

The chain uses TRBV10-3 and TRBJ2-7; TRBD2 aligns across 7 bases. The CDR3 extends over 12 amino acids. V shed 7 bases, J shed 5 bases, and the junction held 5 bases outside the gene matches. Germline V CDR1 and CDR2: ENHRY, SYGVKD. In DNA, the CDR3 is TGTGCCATCAACGGGGGAGGGAACGAGCAGTACTTC. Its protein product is CAINGGGNEQYF.

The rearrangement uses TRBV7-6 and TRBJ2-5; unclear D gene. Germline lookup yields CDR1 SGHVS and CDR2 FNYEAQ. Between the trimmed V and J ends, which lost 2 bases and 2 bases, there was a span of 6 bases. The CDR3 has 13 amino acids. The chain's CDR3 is CASSLSWQETQYF. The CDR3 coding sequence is TGTGCCAGCAGCTTATCGTGGCAAGAGACCCAGTACTTC.

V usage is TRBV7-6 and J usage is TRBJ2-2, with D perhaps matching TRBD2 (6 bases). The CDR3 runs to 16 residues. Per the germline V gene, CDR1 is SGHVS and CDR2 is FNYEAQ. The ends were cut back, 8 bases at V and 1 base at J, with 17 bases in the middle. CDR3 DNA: TGTGCCAGCTCTTCTTCCGGAGGGCGGAACACCGGGGAGCTGTTTTTT. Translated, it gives CASSSSGGRNTGELFF.

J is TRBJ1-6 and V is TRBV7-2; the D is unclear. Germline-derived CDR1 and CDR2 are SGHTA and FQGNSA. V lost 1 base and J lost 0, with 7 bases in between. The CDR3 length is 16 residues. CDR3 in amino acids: CASSLVPSSYNSPLHF. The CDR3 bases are TGTGCCAGCAGCTTAGTACCAAGCTCCTATAATTCACCCCTCCACTTT.